What follows are 28 T cell receptor beta chains derived from one specimen sequenced in a study of post-analysis software for immune sequencing data. Study findings and constraints: Comparison of patients with controls showed five TRBV segments more frequent in patients, TRBV5-6, TRBV5-1 and TRBV20-1 among them.

Unique molecular identifiers tagged the TCR beta cDNA libraries. Using its own MiXCR run on the PCR reads, TCRdb lists one record per CDR3 protein. The sample has roughly 580,000 distinct CDR3 sequences; about 40% are singletons. These receptors' targets are unknown. Sequenced input: blood. The receptors originated from a girl aged 5 to 17 with multiple sclerosis.

The chain has TRBV20-1 and TRBJ2-4; D is perhaps TRBD1 or TRBD2 (5 bases each). The CDR3 is 15 residues long. The V gene's germline CDR1 is DFQATT and CDR2 SNEGSKA (reference sequence). V lost 6 bases, J lost 2 bases, and 17 bases lay in between. The DNA for the CDR3 is TGCAGTGCCCATTCGGGACCCGGGACCAAAAACATTCAGTACTTC. Translating it yields CSAHSGPGTKNIQYF.

This clonotype was seen just once. V is TRBV11-2 and J is TRBJ2-7; D call uncertain. Germline loops: CDR1 SGHAT, CDR2 FQNNGV. The V end lost 5 bases, the J end lost 3 bases, and 11 bases lay between the germline ends. The CDR3 is made up of 13 amino acids. This CDR3 reads CASSREDHYEQYF. The CDR3 DNA follows: TGTGCCAGCAGCAGAGAAGACCACTACGAGCAGTACTTC.

The chain couples TRBV3-1 to TRBJ2-1; D is ambiguous. The CDR3 length is 13 residues. Germline-derived CDR1 and CDR2 are LGHDT and YNNKEL (reference sequence). V was pared by 4 bases and J by 5 bases, with 9 bases between. In nucleotides, the CDR3 is TGTGCCAGCAGCCCTCCTCCACACAATGAGCAGTTCTTC. Translating it yields CASSPPPHNEQFF.

V is TRBV7-2 and J is TRBJ1-6; D unclear. The ends were cut back, 5 bases at V and 5 bases at J, with 4 bases in the middle. The CDR3 loop spans 12 amino acids. CDR1 SGHTA and CDR2 FQGNSA come from the germline V gene. The CDR3 here is CASSQDNSPLHF. The CDR3 DNA is TGTGCCAGCAGCCAAGATAATTCACCCCTCCACTTT.

The chain couples TRBV7-8 to TRBJ2-3; 7 bases align to TRBD2. Germline lookup yields CDR1 SGHVS and CDR2 FQNEAQ. The CDR3 is made up of 17 amino acids. The V and J ends lost 5 bases and 6 bases, in that order; junction bases with no gene match: 17. The CDR3 loop is CASSPQSGKARVDTQYF. As DNA, the CDR3 is TGTGCCAGCAGCCCACAGAGCGGGAAGGCCAGGGTGGATACGCAGTATTTT. Using reference TRBV7-8 and TRBJ2-3 for the parts outside the CDR3, the full variable domain is GAGVSQSPRYKVAKRGQDVALRCDPISGHVSLFWYQQALGQGPEFLTYFQNEAQLDKSGLPSDRFFAERPEGSVSTLKIQRTQQEDSAVYLCASSPQSGKARVDTQYFGPGTRLTVL.

The chain links TRBV7-9 to TRBJ1-1; TRBD1 agrees at 9 bases. CDR3 length: 13 amino acids. CDR1 is SEHNR, CDR2 FQNEAQ, per germline (reference sequence). Trimming took 4 bases from V and 4 from J; bases not matched to a gene: 1. For the CDR3, the DNA is TGTGCCAGCAGCTCGGACAGGGGCACTGAAGCTTTCTTT. Its translation: CASSSDRGTEAFF.

CDR3 bases: TGTGCCAGCAGCGAACAGCTTAGTGAAAAACTGTTTTTT. Translating it yields CASSEQLSEKLFF. J is TRBJ1-4 and V is TRBV2, with D unclear. There are 13 residues in the CDR3. Trimming took 6 bases from V and 7 from J, leaving 12 bases between them. CDR1 and CDR2 (germline): SNHLY, FYNNEI. The complete variable domain, with remaining parts taken from reference TRBV2 and TRBJ1-4, reads EPEVTQTPSHQVTQMGQEVILRCVPISNHLYFYWYRQILGQKVEFLVSFYNNEISEKSEIFDDQFSVERPDGSNFTLKIRSTKLEDSAMYFCASSEQLSEKLFFGSGTQLSVL.

This chain links TRBV6-5 with TRBJ2-5; D gene uncertain. TRBJ2-7 matches the DNA end more closely, so the J call is doubtful. Germline values: CDR1 MNHEY, CDR2 SVGAGI. There are 16 residues in the CDR3. The CDR3, as DNA: TGTGCCAGCAGTTGGTCGACACAGCCGGGCTCCTACGAGCAGTACTTC. Its translation: CASSWSTQPGSYEQYF.

This clonotype has at least ten counts. This chain connects TRBV15 to TRBJ2-5, with D possibly being TRBD1 or TRBD2 (5 bases each). There are 14 residues in the CDR3. With 8 bases removed from V and 4 bases from J, the gap between germline ends came to 17 bases. Germline lookup yields CDR1 LNHNV and CDR2 YYDKDF (reference sequence). CDR3 bases: TGTGCCACCTCTTCTAGGGGCGGAGGAGAGACCCAGTACTTC. It codes for CATSSRGGGETQYF.

This clonotype was seen more than once but under ten times. The chain joins TRBV12-3 or TRBV12-4 to TRBJ2-1, with 10 positions matching TRBD1. This CDR3 has 13 residues. Trimming cost V 8 bases and J 6 bases; bases outside gene matches: 4. DNA of the CDR3: TGTGCCAGCCGGGACAGGGGTTTCAATGAGCAGTTCTTC. This encodes CASRDRGFNEQFF.

The chain joins TRBV29-1 to TRBJ1-1; 8 bases align to TRBD1. V lost 8 bases to trimming and J lost 2 bases; unmatched junction nucleotides: 7. The CDR3 loop spans 13 amino acids. The V gene's germline CDR1 is SQVTM and CDR2 ANQGSEA. The CDR3 DNA reads as TGCAGCTCCCGGACAGGGAGAAACACTGAAGCTTTCTTT. Translation gives CSSRTGRNTEAFF.

This clonotype was counted only a few times. The genes are TRBV5-1 and TRBJ2-7; no reliable D call. CDR3 length: 13 amino acids. CDR1 and CDR2 from the germline V gene are SGHRS and YFSETQ. The germline V and J ends were trimmed by 1 base and 2 bases, with 7 bases remaining between them. CDR3 sequence: CASSLRHAYEQYF. The CDR3 DNA is TGCGCCAGCAGCTTGAGACACGCCTACGAGCAGTACTTC.

This chain connects TRBV5-1 to TRBJ1-1; D unresolved. Trimming took off 0 bases at V and 3 bases at J, with 9 bases between the two ends. CDR1 is SGHRS, CDR2 YFSETQ, per germline. The CDR3 contains 14 residues. The CDR3, as DNA: TGCGCCAGCAGCTTGGAACCTATGGACACTGAAGCTTTCTTT. This codes for CASSLEPMDTEAFF.

The chain links TRBV10-1 to TRBJ1-1, with D hard to call. Trimming cost V 3 bases and J 3 bases, with 5 bases left between them. The CDR3 has 12 residues. Germline CDR1 reads WNHNN; CDR2 reads SYGVQD (reference sequence). The CDR3 spells CASSDADTEAFF. The CDR3 bases are TGCGCCAGCAGTGATGCGGACACTGAAGCTTTCTTT.

This clonotype showed up just a few times. CDR3 region: CASSLTGGDSQYF. For the CDR3, the DNA is TGTGCCAGCAGCTTGACAGGGGGAGACTCGCAGTACTTC. The V gene is TRBV7-8, the J gene TRBJ2-5; 9 bases map to TRBD1. The CDR3 extends over 13 amino acids. Germline CDR1 reads SGHVS; CDR2 reads FQNEAQ. With 3 bases clipped from V and 11 bases from J, the junction kept 7 bases outside the gene matches.

This clonotype turned up a few times. The CDR3 here is CASSWTSGDTQYF. For the CDR3, the DNA is TGTGCCAGCAGCTGGACTAGCGGGGATACGCAGTATTTT. V gene TRBV7-2 combines with J gene TRBJ2-3; 11 nucleotides line up with TRBD2. The V segment lost 4 bases and the J segment 6 bases; nucleotides outside the gene matches: 0. Germline CDR1 and CDR2: SGHTA and FQGNSA. This CDR3 is built from 13 residues.

The chain recombines TRBV20-1 with TRBJ2-1; tentative D call: TRBD2 (6 bases). The CDR3 runs 14 residues. CDR1 and CDR2 (germline): DFQATT, SNEGSKA (reference sequence). The V end lost 2 bases, the J end lost 0 bases, and 8 bases lay between the germline ends. CDR3 loop: CSARHGSSYNEQFF. As DNA, the CDR3 is TGCAGTGCTAGACACGGGAGCTCCTACAATGAGCAGTTCTTC.

J is TRBJ1-4 and V is TRBV19; possible D gene TRBD1, 5 bases. V dropped 9 bases and J dropped 6 bases, with 14 bases sitting between them. CDR3 size: 13 residues. Germline V gene lookup returns CDR1 LNHDA and CDR2 SQIVND (reference sequence). The CDR3 DNA follows: TGTGCCAGCAGCCGGGACTTACATGAAAAACTGTTTTTT. It is translated as CASSRDLHEKLFF.

The rearrangement links TRBV7-9 to TRBJ2-1, with a tentative D call TRBD1 (6 bases). The germline gives CDR1 SEHNR, CDR2 FQNEAQ (reference sequence). This CDR3 comprises 15 residues. Trimming left V 5 bases short and J 2 bases short, with 13 bases between. The CDR3 DNA sequence: TGTGCCAGCAGCCAACGACAGGCTGCCTACAATGAGCAGTTCTTC. Translated: CASSQRQAAYNEQFF.

The chain couples TRBV2 to TRBJ2-1; TRBD2 is a possible D gene (6 bases). V lost 2 bases and J lost 6, with 11 bases in between. CDR3 length: 14 residues. In germline, CDR1 is SNHLY, CDR2 FYNNEI. CDR3 protein: CASSEWGVGNEQFF. In DNA form, the CDR3 reads TGTGCCAGCAGTGAATGGGGGGTTGGCAATGAGCAGTTCTTC.

This clonotype came up a few times. The chain recombines TRBV7-2 with TRBJ1-5; D gene uncertain. The ends were cut back, 2 bases at V and 5 bases at J, with 13 bases in the middle. Germline CDR1 SGHTA, CDR2 FQGNSA. The CDR3 has 15 residues. The CDR3 reads CASSLQMGIDQPQHF. The CDR3 coding sequence is TGTGCCAGCAGCTTACAGATGGGGATCGATCAGCCCCAGCATTTT.

The rearrangement links TRBV29-1 to TRBJ2-1, with D possibly TRBD1 on 7 matching bases. The germline V gene encodes CDR1 SQVTM and CDR2 ANQGSEA. This CDR3 contains 13 residues. Trimming took 1 base from V and 7 from J, leaving 11 bases between them. CDR3 sequence: CSVEGAGGNEQFF. CDR3 DNA: TGCAGCGTTGAAGGGGCAGGGGGGAATGAGCAGTTCTTC.

This clonotype was recorded a few times. The J gene is TRBJ2-5, the V gene TRBV12-3 or TRBV12-4; 8 bases are a match to TRBD2. The V and J ends lost 5 bases and 4 bases, in that order; junction bases with no gene match: 9. This CDR3 spans 15 amino acids. Here the CDR3 reads CASSPPRGGGETQYF. As DNA, the CDR3 is TGTGCCAGCAGTCCCCCCCGGGGGGGGGGAGAGACCCAGTACTTC.

The V call is TRBV6-1, the J call TRBJ2-3, with 11 positions matching TRBD1. V lost 3 bases to trimming and J lost 6 bases; unmatched junction nucleotides: 5. CDR1 is MNHNS and CDR2 is SASEGT in the germline V gene. The CDR3 is made up of 15 amino acids. For the CDR3, the DNA is TGTGCCAGCAGTGACGGGACAGGGGGTTATGATACGCAGTATTTT. It encodes CASSDGTGGYDTQYF.

This clonotype has a handful of counts. The chain is built from TRBV9 and TRBJ2-1; the D is unclear. The CDR3 spans 15 residues. With 3 bases removed from V and 0 bases from J, the gap between germline ends came to 10 bases. The V gene's germline CDR1 is SGDLS and CDR2 YYNGEE. For the CDR3, the DNA is TGTGCCAGCAGCGCCGCAGTAAGCTCCTACAATGAGCAGTTCTTC. Protein: CASSAAVSSYNEQFF.

The J gene is TRBJ1-2, the V gene TRBV5-1; D ambiguous. The CDR3 length is 13 residues. Germline lookup yields CDR1 SGHRS and CDR2 YFSETQ. The germline V and J ends were trimmed by 4 bases and 4 bases, with 11 bases remaining between them. As DNA, the CDR3 is TGCGCCAGCAGCAGTGAGCCGATCTATGGCTACACCTTC. Its protein product is CASSSEPIYGYTF.

The rearrangement joins TRBV5-1 to TRBJ1-2; 7 bases line up with TRBD1. Germline CDR1 is SGHRS and CDR2 is YFSETQ. J gave up 7 bases and V 2 bases, and 14 bases lay outside the gene matches. This CDR3 has 16 residues. CDR3 loop: CASSFSTAGGVIGYTF. The CDR3 DNA reads TGCGCCAGCAGCTTCTCCACCGCAGGGGGTGTAATTGGCTACACCTTC.

CDR3 loop: CSARPRLAGGGRGETQYF. CDR3 DNA sequence: TGCAGTGCTAGACCCAGACTAGCGGGAGGAGGACGGGGAGAGACCCAGTACTTC. The chain recombines TRBV20-1 with TRBJ2-5; 13 bases match TRBD2. Looked up from germline, CDR1 is DFQATT and CDR2 is SNEGSKA (reference sequence). V was clipped by 2 bases and J by 4 bases; unmatched bases: 13. The CDR3 runs 18 residues.